The 4 T cell receptor beta chains below come from one sample, sequenced in a study of CD4 T cells in relation to SARS-CoV-2 and coronaviruses. Only in-frame clones appear in the TCRdb table, and some are missing; sequencing was by immunoSEQ multiplex PCR. The sample shows about 30,000 clones, around 80% of them seen only once. CD4+ T cells from unexposed donors were obtained before the COVID-19 pandemic (2011-2018). After ten to eleven days of culture, CD4+ T cells were isolated. Their recognized antigens are unknown. Sequenced input: CD4+ T cells from PBMCs, cultured in vitro. The receptors here all came from a human donor in good health.

The chain uses TRBV2 and TRBJ1-2, with a tentative D call TRBD1 (6 bases). The CDR3 covers 13 residues. The ends were cut back, 6 bases at V and 1 base at J, with 9 bases in the middle. Per germline, CDR1 SNHLY and CDR2 FYNNEI. The CDR3 DNA reads as TGTGCCAGCAGGCCCAGGGGTAACTATGGCTACACCTTC. Protein sequence: CASRPRGNYGYTF.

This clone was counted once. The rearrangement uses TRBV2 and TRBJ2-1, with a tentative D call TRBD1 (5 bases). Germline CDR1 and CDR2: SNHLY and FYNNEI. V lost 1 base and J 9 bases, leaving 13 bases between the germline ends. CDR3 length equals 14 residues. Here the CDR3 reads CASSEGSWGVEQFF. DNA of the CDR3: TGTGCCAGCAGTGAAGGTTCCTGGGGCGTTGAGCAGTTCTTC.

The rearrangement links TRBV7-2 to TRBJ2-6; maybe TRBD2 (6 bases). The CDR3 length is 16 residues. Germline V gene data show CDR1 as SGHTA and CDR2 as FQGNSA. V gave up 6 bases and J gave up 4 bases, with 16 bases separating them. CDR3 sequence: CASRGGEASGANVLTF. The CDR3, as DNA: TGTGCCAGCAGGGGGGGAGAGGCTTCGGGGGCCAACGTCCTGACTTTC.

V is TRBV7-2 and J is TRBJ2-1; D unresolved. Trimming stripped 1 base from V and 4 bases from J, with 14 bases between. Germline V gene sequence: CDR1 SGHTA, CDR2 FQGNSA. CDR3 length: 16 amino acids. The chain's CDR3 is CASSLDWRSFYNEQFF. The CDR3 DNA reads TGTGCCAGCAGCTTAGATTGGCGGTCGTTTTACAATGAGCAGTTCTTC.